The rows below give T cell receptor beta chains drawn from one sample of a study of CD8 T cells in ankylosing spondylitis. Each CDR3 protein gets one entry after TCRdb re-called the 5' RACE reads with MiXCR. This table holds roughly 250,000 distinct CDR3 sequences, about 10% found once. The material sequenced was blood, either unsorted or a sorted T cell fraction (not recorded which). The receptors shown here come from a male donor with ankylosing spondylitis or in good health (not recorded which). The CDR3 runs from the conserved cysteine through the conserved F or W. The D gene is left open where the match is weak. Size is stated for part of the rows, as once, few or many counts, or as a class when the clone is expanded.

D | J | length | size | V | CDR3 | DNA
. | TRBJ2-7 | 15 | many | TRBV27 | CASSLSSGLPYEQYF | TGTGCCAGCAGTTTATCGTCCGGGTTACCCTACGAGCAGTACTTC
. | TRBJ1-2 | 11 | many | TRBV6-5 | CASSGREGYTF | TGTGCCAGCAGCGGACGCGAGGGTTACACCTTC
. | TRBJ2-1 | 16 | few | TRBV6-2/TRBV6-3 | CASSPDWRTDVNEQFF | TGTGCCAGCAGTCCGGACTGGCGAACCGATGTCAATGAGCAGTTCTTC
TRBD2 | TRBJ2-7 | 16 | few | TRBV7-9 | CASSSWASGPYYEQYF | TGTGCCAGCAGCTCGTGGGCTAGCGGGCCCTACTACGAGCAGTACTTC
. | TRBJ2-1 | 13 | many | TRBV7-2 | CASSQRGADEQFF | TGTGCCAGCAGCCAGAGGGGGGCCGATGAGCAGTTCTTC
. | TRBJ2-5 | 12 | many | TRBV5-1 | CASSLAGATQYF | TGCGCCAGCAGCTTGGCCGGGGCCACCCAGTACTTC
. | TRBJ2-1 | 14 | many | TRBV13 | CASSLGDYYNEQFF | TGTGCCAGCAGCTTAGGGGACTACTACAATGAGCAGTTCTTC
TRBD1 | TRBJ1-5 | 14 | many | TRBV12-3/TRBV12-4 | CASSPIGTAQPQHF | TGTGCCAGCAGTCCTATTGGGACAGCTCAGCCCCAGCATTTT
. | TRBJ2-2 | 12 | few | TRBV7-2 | CASSADAGELFF | TGTGCCAGCAGTGCCGACGCCGGGGAGCTGTTTTTT
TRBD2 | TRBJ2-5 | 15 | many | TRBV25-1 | CASSRLAGKQETQYF | TGTGCCAGCAGCAGACTAGCGGGGAAACAAGAGACCCAGTACTTC
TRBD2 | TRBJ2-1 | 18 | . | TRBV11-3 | CASSLPGLVTGGYNEQFF | TGTGCCAGCAGCTTACCGGGACTAGTCACGGGCGGGTACAATGAGCAGTTCTTC
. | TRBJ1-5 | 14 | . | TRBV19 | CASSIESRELPQHF | TGTGCCAGTAGTATCGAGTCTAGAGAGCTGCCCCAGCATTTT
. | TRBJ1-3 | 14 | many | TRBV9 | CASSVVDSGNTIYF | TGTGCCAGCAGCGTAGTAGATTCTGGAAACACCATATATTTT
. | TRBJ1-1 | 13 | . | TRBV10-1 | CASRGVGGTAAFF | TGCGCCAGCAGGGGCGTGGGGGGAACTGCAGCTTTCTTT
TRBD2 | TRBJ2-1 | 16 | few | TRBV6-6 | CASSYLSGVGGNEQFF | TGTGCCAGCAGTTACCTTAGCGGGGTGGGGGGCAATGAGCAGTTCTTC
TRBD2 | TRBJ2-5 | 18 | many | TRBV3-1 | CASSQDPGLAGVQGTQYF | TGTGCCAGCAGCCAAGACCCCGGGCTAGCGGGGGTACAGGGGACCCAGTACTTC
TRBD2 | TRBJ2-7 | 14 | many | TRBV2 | CARGGLAENYEQYF | TGTGCCAGGGGGGGACTAGCGGAAAACTACGAGCAGTACTTC
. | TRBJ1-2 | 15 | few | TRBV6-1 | CASSHGAAANYGYTF | TGTGCCAGCAGCCACGGGGCCGCGGCTAACTATGGCTACACCTTC
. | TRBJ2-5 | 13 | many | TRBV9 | CASSETLQETQYF | TGTGCCAGCAGCGAGACACTACAAGAGACCCAGTACTTC
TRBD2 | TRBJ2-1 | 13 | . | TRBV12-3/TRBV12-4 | CASSLRTSDEQFF | TGTGCCAGCAGTTTAAGGACTAGCGATGAGCAGTTCTTC
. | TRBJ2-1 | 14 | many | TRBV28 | CASSYRRWQNEQFF | TGTGCCAGCAGTTACAGGAGGTGGCAAAATGAGCAGTTCTTC
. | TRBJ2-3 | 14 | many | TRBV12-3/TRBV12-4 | CASTPGGSADTQYF | TGTGCCAGCACCCCGGGGGGCAGCGCAGATACGCAGTATTTT
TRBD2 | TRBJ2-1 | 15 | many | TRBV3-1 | CASSQDASGTDEQFF | TGTGCCAGCAGCCAAGACGCTAGCGGGACAGATGAGCAGTTCTTC
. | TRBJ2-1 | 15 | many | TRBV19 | CASSIWDSATNEQFF | TGTGCCAGTAGTATTTGGGACTCCGCCACCAATGAGCAGTTCTTC
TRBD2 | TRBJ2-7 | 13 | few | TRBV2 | CASRTSGSYEQYF | TGTGCCAGCCGGACTAGCGGCTCCTACGAGCAGTACTTC
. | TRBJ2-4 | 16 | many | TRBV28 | CASSLGFGGAKNIQYF | TGTGCCAGCAGTTTGGGTTTTGGGGGAGCCAAAAACATTCAGTACTTC
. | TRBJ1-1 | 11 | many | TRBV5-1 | CASRRDTEAFF | TGCGCCAGCCGCCGGGACACTGAAGCTTTCTTT
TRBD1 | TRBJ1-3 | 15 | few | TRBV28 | CASSPPDRAGNTIYF | TGTGCCAGCAGCCCCCCGGACAGGGCTGGAAACACCATATATTTT
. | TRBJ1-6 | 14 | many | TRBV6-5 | CASSYDSLNSPLHF | TGTGCCAGCAGTTACGACAGTCTTAATTCACCCCTCCACTTT
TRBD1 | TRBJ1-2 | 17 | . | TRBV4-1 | CASSQDGTGERLGGYTF | TGCGCCAGCAGCCAAGATGGGACAGGGGAAAGGCTAGGGGGCTACACCTTC
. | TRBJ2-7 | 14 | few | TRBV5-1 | CASSLDLGPYEQYF | TGCGCCAGCAGCTTGGATCTGGGCCCCTACGAGCAGTACTTC
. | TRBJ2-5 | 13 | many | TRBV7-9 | CASSSRYQETQYF | TGTGCCAGCAGCTCCCGCTACCAAGAGACCCAGTACTTC
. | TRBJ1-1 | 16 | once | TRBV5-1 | CASSLFPALQNTEAFF | TGCGCCAGCAGCTTGTTCCCCGCTCTACAGAACACTGAAGCTTTCTTT
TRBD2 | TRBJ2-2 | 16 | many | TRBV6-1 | CASKTGLATNTGELFF | TGTGCCAGCAAGACCGGACTAGCGACGAACACCGGGGAGCTGTTTTTT
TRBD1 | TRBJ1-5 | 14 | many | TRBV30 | CAWSDRDRLNPQHF | TGTGCCTGGAGTGACCGGGACAGACTAAATCCCCAGCATTTT
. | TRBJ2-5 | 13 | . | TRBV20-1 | CSARGTVQETQYF | TGCAGTGCTAGAGGGACAGTCCAAGAGACCCAGTACTTC
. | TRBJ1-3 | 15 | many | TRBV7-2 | CASSLGPGTGNTIYF | TGTGCCAGCAGCTTAGGTCCAGGGACCGGGAACACCATATATTTT
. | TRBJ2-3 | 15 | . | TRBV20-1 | CSVGGRAPGADTQYF | TGCAGTGTCGGGGGCCGGGCCCCCGGGGCAGATACGCAGTATTTT
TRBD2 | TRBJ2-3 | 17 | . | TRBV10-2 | CASSPPGRTAGTDTQYF | TGCGCCAGCAGTCCCCCCGGGAGGACCGCGGGCACAGATACGCAGTATTTT
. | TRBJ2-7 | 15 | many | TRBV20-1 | CSAIQAGTTRNEQYF | TGCAGTGCTATCCAAGCCGGGACAACGAGGAACGAGCAGTACTTC
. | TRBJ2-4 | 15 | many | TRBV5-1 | CASSSGSGPKNIQYF | TGCGCCAGCAGCTCCGGCTCCGGGCCAAAAAACATTCAGTACTTC
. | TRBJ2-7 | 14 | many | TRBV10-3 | CAISEGQGMGEQYF | TGTGCCATCAGTGAGGGTCAGGGTATGGGCGAGCAGTACTTC
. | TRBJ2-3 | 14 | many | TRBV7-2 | CASSPGTITDTQYF | TGTGCCAGCAGCCCTGGGACCATCACAGATACGCAGTATTTT
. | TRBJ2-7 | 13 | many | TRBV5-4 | CASSTDRLRGQYF | TGTGCCAGCAGCACCGACAGGTTACGAGGGCAGTACTTC
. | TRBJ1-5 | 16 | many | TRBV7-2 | CASSSVRGKVNQPQHF | TGTGCCAGCAGCTCGGTCCGGGGTAAAGTAAATCAGCCCCAGCATTTT
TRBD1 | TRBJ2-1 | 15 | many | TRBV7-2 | CASSSGQGVNNEQFF | TGTGCCAGCAGCTCGGGACAGGGGGTAAACAATGAGCAGTTCTTC
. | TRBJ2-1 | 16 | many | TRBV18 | CASSPRMADSYNEQFF | TGTGCCAGCTCACCACGGATGGCGGATTCCTACAATGAGCAGTTCTTC
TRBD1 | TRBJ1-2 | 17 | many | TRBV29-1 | CSVEGPPTGQGNYGYTF | TGCAGCGTTGAAGGCCCCCCCACGGGACAGGGGAACTATGGCTACACCTTC
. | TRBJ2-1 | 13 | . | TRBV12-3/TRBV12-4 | CASTQRMFNEQFF | TGTGCCAGCACACAGCGGATGTTTAATGAGCAGTTCTTC
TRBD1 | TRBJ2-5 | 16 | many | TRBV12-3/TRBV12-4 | CASSPRDSTYQETQYF | TGTGCCAGCAGTCCGAGGGACAGTACCTACCAAGAGACCCAGTACTTC
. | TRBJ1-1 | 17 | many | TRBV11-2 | CASSLVPTRQLNTEAFF | TGTGCCAGCAGCTTAGTTCCTACGCGCCAGCTCAACACTGAAGCTTTCTTT
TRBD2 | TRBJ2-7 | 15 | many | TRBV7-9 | CASSYGGRAKYEQYF | TGTGCCAGCAGCTATGGCGGGAGGGCCAAGTACGAGCAGTACTTC
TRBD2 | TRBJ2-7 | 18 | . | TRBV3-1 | CATTQVDLWTSGSYEQYF | TGTGCCACCACCCAAGTAGATTTGTGGACTAGCGGATCCTACGAGCAGTACTTC